This T cell receptor (beta chain) derives from a study of a mutant IDH1 vaccine in newly diagnosed glioma. Study background: With temozolomide cycles, or 4-6 weeks after radiotherapy alone, vaccination was started. V12 occurred at week 35 and V13 at week 47.

TCRdb keeps only in-frame clones here, not all; method: immunoSEQ multiplex PCR. The profile shows tens of thousands of clones, 80% to 90% of them singletons. CDR1 is MNHNY, CDR2 SVGAGI, per germline (reference sequence). The germline V and J ends were trimmed by 10 bases and 1 base, with 10 bases remaining between them. CDR3 length equals 13 residues. As concerns this clone: The target antigen is unknown.

The time point is: week 47, end of study. Each dose delivered 300 ug of mutant IDH1 20-mer peptide subcutaneously with imiquimod. Administration of eight vaccinations to patients took place in weeks 1, 3, 5, 7, 11, 15, 19, 23. The receptor was derived from a man aged 40-49 years with glioma. This specimen consisted of PBMCs, obtained from a glioma patient whose treatment included an IDH1 peptide vaccine. The genes are TRBV6-6 and TRBJ2-2, with a possible D match to TRBD2 (5 bases). CDR3 in DNA: TGTGCCACCGGGGTGGGGAACACCGGGGAGCTGTTTTTT. Its protein product is CATGVGNTGELFF.